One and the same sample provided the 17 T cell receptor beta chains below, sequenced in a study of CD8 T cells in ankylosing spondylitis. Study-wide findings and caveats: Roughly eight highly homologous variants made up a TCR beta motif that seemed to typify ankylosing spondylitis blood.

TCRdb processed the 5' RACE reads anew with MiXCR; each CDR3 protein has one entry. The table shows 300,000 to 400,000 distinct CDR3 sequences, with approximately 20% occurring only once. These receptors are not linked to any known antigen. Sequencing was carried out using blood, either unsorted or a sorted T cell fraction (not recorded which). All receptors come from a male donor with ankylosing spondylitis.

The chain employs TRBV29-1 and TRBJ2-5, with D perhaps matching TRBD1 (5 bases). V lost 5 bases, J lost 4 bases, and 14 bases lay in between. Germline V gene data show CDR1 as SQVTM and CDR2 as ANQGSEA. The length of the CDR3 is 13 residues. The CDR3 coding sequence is TGCAGCGTTTCAACGACAGTTTTAGAGACCCAGTACTTC. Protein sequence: CSVSTTVLETQYF. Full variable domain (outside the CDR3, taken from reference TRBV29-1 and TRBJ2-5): SAVISQKPSRDICQRGTSLTIQCQVDSQVTMMFWYRQQPGQSLTLIATANQGSEATYESGFVIDKFPISRPNLTFSTLTVSNMSPEDSSIYLCSVSTTVLETQYFGPGTRLLVL.

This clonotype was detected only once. CDR3 amino acids: CSARGTGGNIYEQYF. The DNA for the CDR3 is TGCAGTGCTAGAGGGACAGGGGGTAATATTTACGAGCAGTACTTC. The rearrangement joins TRBV20-1 to TRBJ2-7; 10 bases are a match to TRBD1. CDR3 size: 15 residues. With 1 base clipped from V and 4 bases from J, the junction kept 7 bases outside the gene matches. Germline V gene sequence: CDR1 DFQATT, CDR2 SNEGSKA (reference sequence).

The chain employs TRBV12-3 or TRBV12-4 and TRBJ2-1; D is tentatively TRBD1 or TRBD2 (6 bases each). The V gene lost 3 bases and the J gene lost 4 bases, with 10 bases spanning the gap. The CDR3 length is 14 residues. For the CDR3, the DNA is TGTGCCAGCAGTTTTCCGGGGGCGTACAATGAGCAGTTCTTC. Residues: CASSFPGAYNEQFF.

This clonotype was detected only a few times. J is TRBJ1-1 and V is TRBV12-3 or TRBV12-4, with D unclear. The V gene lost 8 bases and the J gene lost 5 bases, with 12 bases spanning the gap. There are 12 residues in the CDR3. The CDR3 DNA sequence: TGTGCCAGCCACAATCCCTTGACTGAAGCTTTCTTT. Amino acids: CASHNPLTEAFF.

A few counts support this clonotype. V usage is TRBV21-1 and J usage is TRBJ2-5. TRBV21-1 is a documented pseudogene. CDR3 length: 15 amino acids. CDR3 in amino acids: CASSKGGTVQETQYF. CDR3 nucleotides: TGTGCCAGCAGCAAAGGGGGAACAGTCCAAGAGACCCAGTACTTC.

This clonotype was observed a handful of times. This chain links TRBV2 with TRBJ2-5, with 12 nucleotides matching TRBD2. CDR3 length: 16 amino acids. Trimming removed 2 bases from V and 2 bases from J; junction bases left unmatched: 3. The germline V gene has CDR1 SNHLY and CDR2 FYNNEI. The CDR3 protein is CASSERLAGGQETQYF. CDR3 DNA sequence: TGTGCCAGCAGTGAAAGGCTAGCGGGAGGGCAAGAGACCCAGTACTTC.

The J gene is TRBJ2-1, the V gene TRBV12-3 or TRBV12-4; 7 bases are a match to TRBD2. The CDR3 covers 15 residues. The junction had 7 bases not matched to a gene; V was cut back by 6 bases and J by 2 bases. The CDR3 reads CASSGVLAAYNEQFF. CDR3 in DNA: TGTGCCAGCAGCGGGGTGCTAGCGGCCTACAATGAGCAGTTCTTC.

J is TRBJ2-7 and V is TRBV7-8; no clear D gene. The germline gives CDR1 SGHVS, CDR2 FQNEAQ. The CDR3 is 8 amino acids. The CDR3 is CASSSAGV. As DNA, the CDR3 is TGTGCCAGCAGCTCAGCTGGGGTT.

Here the CDR3 DNA reads TGTGCCAGCAGTTTCCCCCGGGGCAGCCGAAAGCGTAAGTTGGATACGCAGTATTTT. Residues: CASSFPRGSRKRKLDTQYF. The V call is TRBV28, the J call TRBJ2-3; D might be TRBD1 or TRBD2, each matching 5 bases. The CDR3 totals 19 residues. Germline V lookup: CDR1 MDHEN, CDR2 SYDVKM. V lost 3 bases to trimming and J lost 6 bases, with 28 bases between them.

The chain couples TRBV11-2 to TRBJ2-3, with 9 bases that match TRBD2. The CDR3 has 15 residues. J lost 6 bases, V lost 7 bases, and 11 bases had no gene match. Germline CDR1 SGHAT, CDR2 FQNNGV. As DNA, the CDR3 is TGTGCCAGCACCACCGCGGGACTAGCTTTGGATACGCAGTATTTT. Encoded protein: CASTTAGLALDTQYF. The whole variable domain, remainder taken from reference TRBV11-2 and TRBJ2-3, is EAGVAQSPRYKIIEKRQSVAFWCNPISGHATLYWYQQILGQGPKLLIQFQNNGVVDDSQLPKDRFSAERLKGVDSTLKIQPAKLEDSAVYLCASTTAGLALDTQYFGPGTRLTVL.

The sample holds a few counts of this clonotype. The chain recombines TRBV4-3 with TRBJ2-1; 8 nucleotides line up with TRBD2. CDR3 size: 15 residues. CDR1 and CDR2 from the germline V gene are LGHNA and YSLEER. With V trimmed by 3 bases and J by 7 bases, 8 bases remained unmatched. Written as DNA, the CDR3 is TGCGCCAGCAGCCACGGGAGGGCCATCAGGAATGAGCAGTTCTTC. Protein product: CASSHGRAIRNEQFF.

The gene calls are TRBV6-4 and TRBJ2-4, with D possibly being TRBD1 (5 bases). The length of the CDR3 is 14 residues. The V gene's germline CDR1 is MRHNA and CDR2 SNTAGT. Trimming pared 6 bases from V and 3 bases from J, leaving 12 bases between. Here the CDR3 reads CASSNRGYKNIQYF. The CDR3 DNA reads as TGTGCCAGCAGCAATAGGGGTTACAAAAACATTCAGTACTTC.

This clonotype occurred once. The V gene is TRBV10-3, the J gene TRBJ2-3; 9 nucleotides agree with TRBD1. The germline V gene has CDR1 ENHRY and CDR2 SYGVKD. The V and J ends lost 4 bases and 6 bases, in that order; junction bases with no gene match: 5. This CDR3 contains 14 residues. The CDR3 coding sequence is TGTGCCATCAGTGCCGGGACAGGGCCCGATACGCAGTATTTT. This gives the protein CAISAGTGPDTQYF.

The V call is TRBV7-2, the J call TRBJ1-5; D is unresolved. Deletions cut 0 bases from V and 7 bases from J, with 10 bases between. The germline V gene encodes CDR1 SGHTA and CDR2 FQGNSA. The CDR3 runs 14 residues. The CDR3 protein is CASSLAGFKQPQHF. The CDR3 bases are TGTGCCAGCAGCTTAGCCGGGTTTAAACAGCCCCAGCATTTT. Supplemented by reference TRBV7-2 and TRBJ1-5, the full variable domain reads GAGVSQSPSNKVTEKGKDVELRCDPISGHTALYWYRQSLGQGLEFLIYFQGNSAPDKSGLPSDRFSAERTGGSVSTLTIQRTQQEDSAVYLCASSLAGFKQPQHFGDGTRLSIL.

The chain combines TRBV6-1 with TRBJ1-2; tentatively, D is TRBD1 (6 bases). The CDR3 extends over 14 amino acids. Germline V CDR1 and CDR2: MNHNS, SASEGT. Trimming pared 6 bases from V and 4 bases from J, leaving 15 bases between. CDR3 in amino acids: CASRRQAASYGYTF. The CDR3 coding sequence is TGTGCCAGCAGGCGACAGGCGGCAAGCTATGGCTACACCTTC.

The CDR3 protein is CAREGVAGSGANVLTF. As DNA, the CDR3 is TGTGCCCGAGAAGGGGTTGCAGGGTCTGGGGCCAACGTCCTGACTTTC. The rearrangement joins TRBV28 to TRBJ2-6; D is perhaps TRBD1 (5 bases). The germline V gene has CDR1 MDHEN and CDR2 SYDVKM. The CDR3 runs 16 residues. Between the trimmed V and J ends, which lost 11 bases and 1 base, there was a span of 18 bases.

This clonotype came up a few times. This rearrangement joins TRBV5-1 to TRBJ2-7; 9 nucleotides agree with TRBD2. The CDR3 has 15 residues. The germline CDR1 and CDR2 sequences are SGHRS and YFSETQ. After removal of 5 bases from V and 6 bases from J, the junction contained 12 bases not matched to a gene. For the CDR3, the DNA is TGCGCCAGCAGACTGGGGGGTAGCGGGAGCTTCGAGCAGTACTTC. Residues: CASRLGGSGSFEQYF.